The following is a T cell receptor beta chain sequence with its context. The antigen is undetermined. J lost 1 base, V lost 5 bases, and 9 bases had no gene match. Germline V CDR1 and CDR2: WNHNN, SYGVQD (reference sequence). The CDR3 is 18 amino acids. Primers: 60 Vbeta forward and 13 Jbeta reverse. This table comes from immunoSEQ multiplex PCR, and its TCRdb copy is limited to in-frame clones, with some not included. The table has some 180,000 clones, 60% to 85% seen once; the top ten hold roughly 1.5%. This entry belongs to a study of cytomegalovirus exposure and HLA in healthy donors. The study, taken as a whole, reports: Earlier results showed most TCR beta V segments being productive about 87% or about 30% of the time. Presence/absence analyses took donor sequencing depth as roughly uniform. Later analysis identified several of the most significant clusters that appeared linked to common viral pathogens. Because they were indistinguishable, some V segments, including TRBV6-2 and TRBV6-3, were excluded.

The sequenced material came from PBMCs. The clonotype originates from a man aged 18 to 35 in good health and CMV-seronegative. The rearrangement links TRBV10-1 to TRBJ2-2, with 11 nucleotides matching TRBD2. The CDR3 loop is CASSSLAGVPLNTGELFF. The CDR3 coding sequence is TGCGCCAGCAGTTCACTAGCGGGGGTCCCCTTGAACACCGGGGAGCTGTTTTTT.